This T cell receptor (beta chain) was retrieved from a study of memory CD4+ T cells and cytomegalovirus serostatus. Whole-study results and caveats: Of under 200 reported CMV TCRbeta sequences, roughly 67 were found in memory CD4+ repertoires.

Produced via immunoSEQ multiplex PCR; TCRdb's table is partial and in-frame only. The data hold 80,000 to 100,000 clones, with about four fifths observed a single time. Trimming stripped 8 bases from V and 1 base from J, with 9 bases between. Germline assignment: CDR1 SNHLY and CDR2 FYNNEI. This CDR3 spans 14 amino acids. The sort gate was single viable CD3+CD4+CD8-CD45RO+ cells for memory CD4+ T cells. Only a few counts were recorded for this clone. Its specificity is unknown. The receptor's source is an adult in good health and CMV-seropositive. The sequenced sample consisted of memory CD4+ T cells from blood. The chain is built from TRBV2 and TRBJ2-6, with D tentatively TRBD2 (6 bases). The CDR3 nucleotides are TGTGCCAGCTTGGAGGGTTCTGGGGCCAACGTCCTGACTTTC. The encoded protein is CASLEGSGANVLTF.